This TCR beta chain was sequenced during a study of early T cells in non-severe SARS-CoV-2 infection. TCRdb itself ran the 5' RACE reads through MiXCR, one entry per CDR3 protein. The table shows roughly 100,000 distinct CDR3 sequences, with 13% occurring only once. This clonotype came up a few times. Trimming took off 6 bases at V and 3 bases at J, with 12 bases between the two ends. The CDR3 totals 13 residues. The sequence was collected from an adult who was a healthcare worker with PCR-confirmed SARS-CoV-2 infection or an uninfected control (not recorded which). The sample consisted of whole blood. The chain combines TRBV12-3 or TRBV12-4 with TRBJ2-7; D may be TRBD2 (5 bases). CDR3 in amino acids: CASSTLRGYEQYF. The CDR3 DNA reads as TGTGCCAGCAGCACCCTTCGGGGCTACGAGCAGTACTTC.